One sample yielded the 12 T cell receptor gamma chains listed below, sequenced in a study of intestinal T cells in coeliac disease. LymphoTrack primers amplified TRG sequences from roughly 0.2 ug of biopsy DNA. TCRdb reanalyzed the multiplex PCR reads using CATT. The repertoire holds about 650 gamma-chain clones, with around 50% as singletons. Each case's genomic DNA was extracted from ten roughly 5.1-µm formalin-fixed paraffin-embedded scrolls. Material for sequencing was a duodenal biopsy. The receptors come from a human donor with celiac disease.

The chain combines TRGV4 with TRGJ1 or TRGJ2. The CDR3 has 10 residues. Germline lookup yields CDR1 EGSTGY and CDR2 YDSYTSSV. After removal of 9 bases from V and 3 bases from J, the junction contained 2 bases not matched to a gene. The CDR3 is CATGYYKKLF. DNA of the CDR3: TGTGCCACCGGTTATTATAAGAAACTCTTT.

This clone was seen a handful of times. CDR3 amino acids: CATPDPVPGWFKIF. DNA of the CDR3: TGTGCCACCCCGGACCCGGTCCCTGGTTGGTTCAAGATATTT. The gene calls are TRGV8 and TRGJP1. The CDR3 contains 14 residues. Germline V gene data show CDR1 as VENAVY and CDR2 as YDSYNSRV. Trimming at V came to 9 bases and at J to 6 bases, leaving 13 bases not matched to a gene.

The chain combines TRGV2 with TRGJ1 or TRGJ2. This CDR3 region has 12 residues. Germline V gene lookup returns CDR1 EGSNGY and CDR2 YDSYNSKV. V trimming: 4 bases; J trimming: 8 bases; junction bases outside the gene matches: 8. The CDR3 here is CATWDCMDKKLF. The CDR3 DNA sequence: TGTGCCACCTGGGATTGTATGGATAAGAAACTCTTT.

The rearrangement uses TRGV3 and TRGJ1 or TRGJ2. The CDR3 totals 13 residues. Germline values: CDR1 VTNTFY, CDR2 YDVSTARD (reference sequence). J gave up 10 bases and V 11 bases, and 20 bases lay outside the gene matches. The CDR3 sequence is CANLGQLLVKKLF. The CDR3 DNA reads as TGTGCCAACCTGGGACAGTTATTAGTAAAGAAACTCTTT.

The CDR3: CALLGRFNYYKKLF. CDR3 DNA sequence: TGTGCCCTGCTTGGACGCTTTAATTATTATAAGAAACTCTTT. V and J are TRGV11 and TRGJ1 or TRGJ2. TRGV11 counts as an open reading frame of uncertain function. The CDR3 runs 14 residues. V was clipped by 15 bases and J by 1 base; unmatched bases: 15.

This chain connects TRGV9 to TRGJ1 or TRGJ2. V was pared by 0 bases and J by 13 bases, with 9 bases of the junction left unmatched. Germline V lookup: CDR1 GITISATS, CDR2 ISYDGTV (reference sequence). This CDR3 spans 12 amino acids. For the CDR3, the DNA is TGTGCCTTGTGGGAGGTGGCTATAAGTAAACTCTTT. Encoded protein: CALWEVAISKLF.

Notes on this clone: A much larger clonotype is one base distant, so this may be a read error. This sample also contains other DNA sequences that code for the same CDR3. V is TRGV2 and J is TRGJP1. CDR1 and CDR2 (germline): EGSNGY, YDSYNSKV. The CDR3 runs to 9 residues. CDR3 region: CAAGWFKIF. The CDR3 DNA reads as TGTGCCGCTGGCTGGTTCAAGATATTT.

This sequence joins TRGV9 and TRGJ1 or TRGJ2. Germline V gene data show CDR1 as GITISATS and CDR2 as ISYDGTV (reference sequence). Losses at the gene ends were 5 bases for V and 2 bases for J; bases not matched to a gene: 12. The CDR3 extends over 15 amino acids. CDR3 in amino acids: CALWGGAGDYYKKLF. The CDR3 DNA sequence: TGTGCCTTGTGGGGAGGTGCGGGGGATTATTATAAGAAACTCTTT.

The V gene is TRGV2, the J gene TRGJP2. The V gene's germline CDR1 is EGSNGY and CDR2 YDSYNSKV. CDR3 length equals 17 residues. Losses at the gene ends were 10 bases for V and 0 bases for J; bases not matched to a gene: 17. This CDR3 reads CATGTGRGYSSDWIKTF. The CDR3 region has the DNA TGTGCCACTGGGACGGGGAGGGGATATAGTAGTGATTGGATCAAGACGTTT.

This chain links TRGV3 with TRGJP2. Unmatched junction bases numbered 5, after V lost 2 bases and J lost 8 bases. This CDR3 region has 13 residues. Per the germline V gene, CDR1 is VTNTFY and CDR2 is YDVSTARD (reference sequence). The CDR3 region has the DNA TGTGCCACCTGGGACAACCCGGATTGGATCAAGACGTTT. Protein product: CATWDNPDWIKTF.

CDR3 sequence (DNA): TGTGCCACTGGGACGGCGGGGAGTGATTGGATCAAGACGTTT. Its protein is CATGTAGSDWIKTF. V is TRGV2 and J is TRGJP2. CDR1 EGSNGY and CDR2 YDSYNSKV come from the germline V gene. The CDR3 has 14 residues. The junction had 13 bases not matched to a gene; V was cut back by 10 bases and J by 5 bases.

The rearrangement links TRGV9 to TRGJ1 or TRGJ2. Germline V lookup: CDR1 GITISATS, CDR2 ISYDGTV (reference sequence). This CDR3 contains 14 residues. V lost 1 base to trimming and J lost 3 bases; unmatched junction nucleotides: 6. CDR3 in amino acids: CALWEVPFYYKKLF. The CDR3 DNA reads TGTGCCTTGTGGGAGGTTCCCTTTTATTATAAGAAACTCTTT.